One and the same sample provided the 15 T cell receptor beta chains below, sequenced in a study of early T cells in non-severe SARS-CoV-2 infection. TCRdb independently ran MiXCR on the 5' RACE reads; one entry per CDR3 protein. The sample lists 100,000 to 130,000 distinct CDR3 sequences; over 8.5% were seen once. The material sequenced was whole blood. The receptors come from an adult who was a healthcare worker with PCR-confirmed SARS-CoV-2 infection or an uninfected control (not recorded which).

The table lists this clonotype with many counts. The V gene is TRBV7-9, the J gene TRBJ2-1, with D uncertain. The CDR3 consists of 11 residues. Trimming left V 4 bases short and J 13 bases short, with 11 bases between. Germline values: CDR1 SEHNR, CDR2 FQNEAQ (reference sequence). The CDR3 protein is CASSSRVRQFF. The CDR3 DNA sequence: TGTGCCAGCAGCTCCCGGGTTCGCCAGTTCTTC.

The chain has TRBV18 and TRBJ2-3; D gene unclear. V gave up 0 bases and J gave up 7 bases, with 8 bases separating them. This CDR3 has 13 residues. Germline V CDR1 and CDR2: KGHSH, LQKENI. This CDR3 reads CASSPPAVNTQYF. CDR3 sequence (DNA): TGTGCCAGCTCACCACCTGCGGTGAATACGCAGTATTTT. The entire variable domain, with the rest obtained from reference TRBV18 and TRBJ2-3, is as follows: NAGVMQNPRHLVRRRGQEARLRCSPMKGHSHVYWYRQLPEEGLKFMVYLQKENIIDESGMPKERFSAEFPKEGPSILRIQQVVRGDSAAYFCASSPPAVNTQYFGPGTRLTVL.

This chain connects TRBV28 to TRBJ2-7; no clear D. The CDR3 has 13 amino acids. Per germline, CDR1 MDHEN and CDR2 SYDVKM. Trimming stripped 8 bases from V and 4 bases from J, with 15 bases between. This CDR3 is CASDDRTRYEQYF. The CDR3 DNA is TGTGCCAGCGATGACCGGACCCGGTACGAGCAGTACTTC.

This clonotype has more than one count but fewer than ten. The V gene is TRBV2, the J gene TRBJ1-5, with a possible D match to TRBD1 (6 bases). V was shortened by 7 bases and J by 8 bases, with 15 bases between the two germline ends. Per germline, CDR1 SNHLY and CDR2 FYNNEI. This CDR3 region has 13 residues. The CDR3 reads CASKGGRGEPQHF. The CDR3 DNA is TGTGCCAGCAAGGGTGGCAGGGGCGAGCCCCAGCATTTT.

This clonotype has a handful of counts. This rearrangement joins TRBV25-1 to TRBJ2-5, with D possibly TRBD2 on 5 matching bases. The CDR3 is made up of 14 amino acids. CDR1 is MGHDK and CDR2 is SYGVNS in the germline V gene. Trimming cost V 2 bases and J 1 base, with 8 bases left between them. The CDR3 sequence: CASSEEGPQETQYF. CDR3 DNA: TGTGCCAGCAGTGAAGAGGGCCCCCAAGAGACCCAGTACTTC.

This clonotype was counted only a few times. This sequence joins TRBV7-6 and TRBJ2-3, with 9 bases fitting TRBD1. Germline V gene lookup returns CDR1 SGHVS and CDR2 FNYEAQ. This CDR3 is 19 amino acids long. V lost 10 bases, J lost 2 bases, and 22 bases stayed unmatched. The CDR3: CATQRIRTGAVSHTDTQYF. CDR3 DNA sequence: TGTGCCACGCAAAGAATAAGGACAGGGGCAGTATCTCACACAGATACGCAGTATTTT.

V usage is TRBV20-1 and J usage is TRBJ2-1; the D is unclear. Germline V gene lookup returns CDR1 DFQATT and CDR2 SNEGSKA (reference sequence). The germline V and J ends were trimmed by 0 bases and 10 bases, with 1 base remaining between them. The length of the CDR3 is 9 residues. The DNA of the CDR3 is TGCAGTGCTAGAGAGGAGCAGTTCTTC. Protein product: CSAREEQFF.

This chain connects TRBV12-3 or TRBV12-4 to TRBJ2-1; D unresolved. V was cut by 3 bases and J by 6 bases, with 12 bases left in between. This CDR3 is 14 amino acids long. CDR3 sequence reads: CASSFLRASNEQFF. The DNA for the CDR3 is TGTGCCAGCAGTTTCTTGCGCGCGAGCAATGAGCAGTTCTTC.

This clonotype was counted only a few times. This rearrangement joins TRBV28 to TRBJ2-7; either TRBD1 or TRBD2 may supply D (7 bases each). This CDR3 spans 20 amino acids. V lost 2 bases, J lost 2 bases, and 28 bases lay in between. Germline V gives CDR1 MDHEN, CDR2 SYDVKM. CDR3 coding DNA: TGTGCCAGCAGTTTACTCAATCTAGGACCTAAAGCGGGACAGACCTACGAGCAGTACTTC. Protein sequence: CASSLLNLGPKAGQTYEQYF.

This clonotype was detected ten times or more. The rearrangement uses TRBV11-2 and TRBJ2-2, with D maybe TRBD2 (7 bases). This CDR3 has 16 residues. Germline V gene lookup returns CDR1 SGHAT and CDR2 FQNNGV. V lost 0 bases to trimming and J lost 3 bases, with 11 bases between them. CDR3 bases: TGTGCCAGCAGCTTAGAGGCGGGGGCGTACACCGGGGAGCTGTTTTTT. As protein: CASSLEAGAYTGELFF.

The CDR3: CASSLRTASTDTQYF. The CDR3 DNA is TGTGCCAGCAGTTTAAGGACGGCTAGCACAGATACGCAGTATTTT. V usage is TRBV6-6 and J usage is TRBJ2-3; no definite D call. Trimming stripped 4 bases from V and 0 bases from J, with 11 bases between. The CDR3 spans 15 residues. Germline assignment: CDR1 MNHNY and CDR2 SVGAGI (reference sequence).

This clonotype has more than one count but fewer than ten. The V and J genes are TRBV14 and TRBJ2-1, with D unresolved. CDR1 SGHDN and CDR2 FVKESK come from the germline V gene. Deletions cut 1 base from V and 6 bases from J, with 7 bases between. The CDR3 length is 13 residues. The DNA of the CDR3 is TGTGCCAGCAGCCAAGGTTTTCGCAATGAGCAGTTCTTC. Protein product: CASSQGFRNEQFF.

This rearrangement joins TRBV10-3 to TRBJ2-2; D is ambiguous. This CDR3 spans 13 amino acids. Germline loops: CDR1 ENHRY, CDR2 SYGVKD. The ends were cut back, 0 bases at V and 3 bases at J, with 2 bases in the middle. This chain's CDR3 is CAISESDTGELFF. The CDR3 DNA follows: TGTGCCATCAGTGAGTCGGACACCGGGGAGCTGTTTTTT.

Comment on this clonotype: Just one base apart from a much larger clone, this may be a read error. The V call is TRBV10-3, the J call TRBJ1-1, with D perhaps TRBD1 (5 bases). Germline values: CDR1 ENHRY, CDR2 SYGVKD. Trimming took off 5 bases at V and 1 base at J, with 17 bases between the two ends. The CDR3 contains 16 residues. CDR3 DNA: TGTGCCATCAGTCCCCAAGCCGGGGCAGCGAACACTGAAGCTTTCTTT. It yields the protein CAISPQAGAANTEAFF.

There are many counts of this clonotype. The chain has TRBV6-2 or TRBV6-3 and TRBJ2-1, with 7 bases fitting TRBD2. Germline V gene lookup returns CDR1 MNHEY and CDR2 SVGEGT. Trimming at V came to 6 bases and at J to 7 bases, leaving 9 bases not matched to a gene. This CDR3 comprises 14 residues. The CDR3 loop is CASRPQLAYNEQFF. The CDR3 region has the DNA TGTGCCAGCAGACCCCAACTAGCGTATAATGAGCAGTTCTTC.